Listed below are T cell receptor beta chains from one sample, sequenced in a study of beta chain features in type 1 diabetes. Profiled with immunoSEQ multiplex PCR; TCRdb holds only in-frame clones, not every one. The top ten hold 1% of the sample, which has some 270,000 clones, 8% seen once. Sequenced sample: central memory CD4+ T cells from blood. These receptors all come from a woman aged 18-29 years in good health. The CDR3 runs from the conserved cysteine through the conserved F or W. Each record gives: clone size, V gene, J gene, D gene, CDR3 protein, CDR3 DNA. A D gene is named only where the DNA matches it firmly. Only some rows state a clone size, as once, few, many or a class for expanded clones.

>few|TRBV7-2|TRBJ2-3|TRBD1
CASSKQGAKDTQYF
TGTGCCAGCAGCAAACAGGGGGCCAAAGATACGCAGTATTTT
>few|TRBV2|TRBJ1-4|-
CASSEPGGVYDEKLFF
TGTGCCAGCAGTGAACCCGGGGGCGTTTATGATGAAAAACTGTTTTTT
>-|TRBV6-1|TRBJ2-3|TRBD1
CASSVRQGGTDTQYF
TGTGCCAGCAGTGTCCGACAGGGTGGCACAGATACGCAGTATTTT
>few|TRBV7-2|TRBJ2-1|-
CASLTSSYNEQFF
TGTGCCAGCTTAACTTCCTCATACAATGAGCAGTTCTTC
>-|TRBV19|TRBJ2-1|-
CARRLESSYNEQFF
TGTGCCAGAAGACTCGAAAGCTCCTACAATGAGCAGTTCTTC
>few|TRBV6-6|TRBJ1-5|TRBD1
CASSPGGREKQPQHF
TGTGCCAGCAGTCCAGGGGGGAGAGAGAAGCAGCCCCAGCATTTT
>-|TRBV18|TRBJ2-2|-
CASSPNRDGTGELFF
TGTGCCAGCTCACCAAACCGGGACGGCACCGGGGAGCTGTTTTTT
>few|TRBV6-1|TRBJ1-5|-
CASNTMGNQPQHF
TGTGCCAGCAACACAATGGGCAATCAGCCCCAGCATTTT
>-|TRBV9|TRBJ1-5|-
CASSSHSNQPQHF
TGTGCCAGCAGCTCTCATAGCAATCAGCCCCAGCATTTT
>few|TRBV4-1|TRBJ1-2|-
CASSQDGYPAPAF
TGCGCCAGCAGCCAAGATGGGTACCCGGCCCCCGCCTTC
>-|TRBV2|TRBJ2-6|-
CASSFSGSGANVLTF
TGTGCCAGCAGTTTCTCAGGGTCTGGGGCCAACGTCCTGACTTTC
>-|TRBV5-1|TRBJ2-2|TRBD2
CASSLSGLEVGELFF
TGCGCCAGCAGCTTATCGGGACTAGAAGTCGGGGAGCTGTTTTTT
>-|TRBV9|TRBJ1-3|-
CASSSSPTGNTIYF
TGTGCCAGCAGCTCTTCCCCAACTGGAAACACCATATATTTT
>-|TRBV28|TRBJ1-3|-
CASRLFAGNTIYF
TGTGCCAGCAGGCTATTCGCTGGAAACACCATATATTTT
>-|TRBV19|TRBJ1-2|-
CAGLHANYGYTF
TGTGCCGGCCTCCATGCTAACTATGGCTACACCTTC
>-|TRBV4-2|TRBJ1-6|-
CASSQGVVSLSPLHF
TGTGCCAGCAGCCAAGGGGTCGTTAGCCTTTCACCCCTCCACTTT
>few|TRBV5-4|TRBJ2-1|TRBD2
CASSLNSGGSSYNEQFF
TGTGCCAGCAGCTTGAATTCTGGCGGGAGCTCCTACAATGAGCAGTTCTTC
>-|TRBV7-2|TRBJ1-5|-
CASSFQAWEPQHF
TGTGCCAGCAGCTTCCAGGCGTGGGAGCCCCAGCATTTT
>few|TRBV6-5|TRBJ2-3|-
CASSYRTGTDTQYF
TGTGCCAGCAGTTACCGGACAGGCACAGATACGCAGTATTTT
>many|TRBV4-3|TRBJ2-3|-
CASSQQPMGGSTDTQYF
TGCGCCAGCAGCCAACAACCAATGGGCGGGAGCACAGATACGCAGTATTTT
>-|TRBV10-3|TRBJ2-5|-
CAIKGSEAETQYF
TGTGCCATCAAAGGCAGTGAGGCCGAGACCCAGTACTTC
>-|TRBV7-2|TRBJ2-2|-
CASSPGFVLFF
TGTGCCAGCAGTCCAGGGTTCGTGCTGTTTTTT